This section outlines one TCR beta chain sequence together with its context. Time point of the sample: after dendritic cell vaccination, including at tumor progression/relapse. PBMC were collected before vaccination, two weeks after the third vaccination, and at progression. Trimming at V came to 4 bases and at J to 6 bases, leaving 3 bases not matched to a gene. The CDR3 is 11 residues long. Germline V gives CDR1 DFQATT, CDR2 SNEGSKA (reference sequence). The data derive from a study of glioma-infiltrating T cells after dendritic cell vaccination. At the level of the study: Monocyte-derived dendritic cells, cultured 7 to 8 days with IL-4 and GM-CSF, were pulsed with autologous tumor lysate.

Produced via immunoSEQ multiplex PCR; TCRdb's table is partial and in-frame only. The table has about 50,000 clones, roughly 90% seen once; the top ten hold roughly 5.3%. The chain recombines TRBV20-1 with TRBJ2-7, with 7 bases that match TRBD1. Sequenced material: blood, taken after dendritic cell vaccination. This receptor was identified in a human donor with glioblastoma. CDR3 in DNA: TGCAGTGCTAAAACAGGGGCCGAGCAGTACTTC. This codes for CSAKTGAEQYF.